This passage covers 22 T cell receptor beta chains from one sample sequenced in a study of graft-versus-host responses after intestinal transplantation. Processed graft tissue released its intraepithelial and lamina propria lymphocytes. Some clones are missing from TCRdb's copy, which holds only in-frame ones; the method was immunoSEQ multiplex PCR. The table has under 30,000 clones, about 80% seen once. Sequenced material: ileum tissue, taken 98 days after intestinal transplantation. The receptors were gathered from a human patient who received an intestinal transplant, so some T cells may come from the graft donor.

The chain uses TRBV15 and TRBJ1-3; TRBD1 matches 7 bases. V dropped 2 bases and J dropped 4; count of bases not matched to a gene: 11. Germline assignment: CDR1 LNHNV and CDR2 YYDKDF (reference sequence). The CDR3 sequence is 17 residues long. CDR3 sequence (DNA): TGTGCCACCAGCAGATCCCGGGACAGCCCTTTCGGAAACACCATATATTTT. This gives the protein CATSRSRDSPFGNTIYF. Looking up the rest from reference TRBV15 and TRBJ1-3 gives the full variable domain: DAMVIQNPRYQVTQFGKPVTLSCSQTLNHNVMYWYQQKSSQAPKLLFHYYDKDFNNEADTPDNFQSRRPNTSFCFLDIRSPGLGDTAMYLCATSRSRDSPFGNTIYFGEGSWLTVV.

This clone was observed once. This chain links TRBV6-1 with TRBJ1-6; no definite D call. Germline V gene data show CDR1 as MNHNS and CDR2 as SASEGT. V dropped 7 bases and J dropped 5 bases, with 12 bases sitting between them. The CDR3 contains 14 residues. The CDR3 reads CASNPRSDNSPLHF. DNA for the CDR3: TGTGCCAGCAACCCGCGGTCCGATAATTCACCCCTCCACTTT.

The CDR3 region has the DNA TGTGCCAGATGGGAGGAGACAGATACGCAGTATTTT. This encodes CARWEETDTQYF. The rearrangement joins TRBV27 to TRBJ2-3; a weak D match, TRBD2 (6 bases). Trimming shortened V by 9 bases and J by 3 bases, and 10 bases separated the two germline ends. The CDR3 covers 12 residues. Germline V lookup: CDR1 MNHEY, CDR2 SMNVEV (reference sequence).

The chain is built from TRBV9 and TRBJ1-2; weak D call: TRBD1 (6 bases). Germline V gene data show CDR1 as SGDLS and CDR2 as YYNGEE. The length of the CDR3 is 20 residues. V lost 0 bases and J 2 bases, leaving 26 bases between the germline ends. CDR3 DNA sequence: TGTGCCAGCAGCGTAGGCGAGGCGAAGGGCAGGGGAGGATCAAACTATGGCTACACCTTC. This gives the protein CASSVGEAKGRGGSNYGYTF. Looking up the rest from reference TRBV9 and TRBJ1-2 gives the full variable domain: DSGVTQTPKHLITATGQRVTLRCSPRSGDLSVYWYQQSLDQGLQFLIQYYNGEERAKGNILERFSAQQFPDLHSELNLSSLELGDSALYFCASSVGEAKGRGGSNYGYTFGSGTRLTVV.

The chain joins TRBV4-1 to TRBJ1-1, with no clear D. Deletions cut 3 bases from V and 8 bases from J, with 10 bases between. The CDR3 covers 12 residues. CDR1 is MGHRA and CDR2 is YSYEKL in the germline V gene. CDR3 protein: CASSQAENEAFF. In DNA, the CDR3 is TGCGCCAGCAGCCAGGCCGAAAACGAAGCTTTCTTT.

The chain joins TRBV19 to TRBJ1-5; D is uncertain. This CDR3 is built from 13 residues. Germline CDR1 and CDR2: LNHDA and SQIVND (reference sequence). Trimming removed 3 bases at V and 3 bases at J, with 6 bases between. CDR3 residues: CASSMALNQPQHF. CDR3 DNA sequence: TGTGCCAGTAGTATGGCCCTCAATCAGCCCCAGCATTTT.

The rearrangement uses TRBV30 and TRBJ2-5; TRBD2 might be the D (6 bases). Germline CDR1 is GTSNPN and CDR2 is SVGIG (reference sequence). The V and J ends lost 5 bases and 5 bases respectively, with 6 bases between them. CDR3 length: 10 residues. CDR3 in amino acids: CAWGGETQYF. The CDR3 DNA is TGTGCCTGGGGAGGGGAGACCCAGTACTTC. Full variable domain (outside the CDR3, taken from reference TRBV30 and TRBJ2-5): SQTIHQWPATLVQPVGSPLSLECTVEGTSNPNLYWYRQAAGRGLQLLFYSVGIGQISSEVPQNLSASRPQDRQFILSSKKLLLSDSGFYLCAWGGETQYFGPGTRLLVL.

The CDR3 reads CSVEAPGQHYGYTF. The CDR3 bases are TGCAGCGTTGAGGCCCCGGGACAGCACTATGGCTACACCTTC. The rearrangement uses TRBV29-1 and TRBJ1-2; 7 bases match TRBD1. Unmatched junction bases numbered 7, after V lost 3 bases and J lost 3 bases. The CDR3 totals 14 residues. From germline, CDR1 is SQVTM and CDR2 ANQGSEA.

The chain recombines TRBV2 with TRBJ2-5; D is ambiguous. V was cut by 2 bases and J by 7 bases, with 11 bases left in between. The germline V gene has CDR1 SNHLY and CDR2 FYNNEI. The CDR3 runs 13 residues. Here the CDR3 reads CASSERGAVTQYF. DNA for the CDR3: TGTGCCAGCAGTGAACGCGGAGCAGTGACCCAGTACTTC.

This chain joins TRBV27 and TRBJ2-6; D is undetermined. The V end lost 2 bases, the J end lost 2 bases, and 7 bases lay between the germline ends. From germline, CDR1 is MNHEY and CDR2 SMNVEV (reference sequence). CDR3 size: 15 residues. CDR3 residues: CASSLVYAGANVLTF. The DNA for the CDR3 is TGTGCCAGCAGTTTAGTGTATGCTGGGGCCAACGTCCTGACTTTC.

The chain couples TRBV6-5 to TRBJ1-2; 11 bases agree with TRBD1. CDR3 length: 15 amino acids. Trimming removed 6 bases from V and 7 bases from J; junction bases left unmatched: 10. Germline CDR1 and CDR2: MNHEY and SVGAGI. The CDR3 DNA sequence: TGTGCCAGCAGCCCCGGGACAGGGGGATCCCGTGGCTACACCTTC. Its translation: CASSPGTGGSRGYTF.

This chain joins TRBV7-9 and TRBJ1-1, with D unresolved. There are 14 residues in the CDR3. Between the trimmed V and J ends, which lost 2 bases and 1 base, there was a span of 8 bases. Germline V gives CDR1 SEHNR, CDR2 FQNEAQ (reference sequence). Written as DNA, the CDR3 is TGTGCCAGCAGCTTATCGGATCCGAACACTGAAGCTTTCTTT. Translation gives CASSLSDPNTEAFF.

The chain couples TRBV16 to TRBJ1-6; D is undetermined. Germline loops: CDR1 KGHSY, CDR2 FQNENV. This CDR3 region has 15 residues. V was cut by 2 bases and J by 4 bases, with 9 bases left in between. The CDR3 sequence: CASSQRSGYNSPLHF. The CDR3 DNA is TGTGCCAGCAGCCAAAGGTCCGGATATAATTCACCCCTCCACTTT.

The chain is built from TRBV9 and TRBJ2-5, with a possible D match to TRBD1 (6 bases). The CDR3 loop spans 14 amino acids. Germline-derived CDR1 and CDR2 are SGDLS and YYNGEE. Trimming pared 0 bases from V and 4 bases from J, leaving 10 bases between. The CDR3 DNA is TGTGCCAGCAGCGTAGACTACAGGGTAGAGACCCAGTACTTC. Amino acid sequence: CASSVDYRVETQYF.

The rearrangement uses TRBV7-6 and TRBJ2-5, with a tentative D call TRBD2 (6 bases). The CDR3 runs 12 residues. With 4 bases removed from V and 7 bases from J, the gap between germline ends came to 10 bases. Germline V gene data show CDR1 as SGHVS and CDR2 as FNYEAQ. CDR3 in DNA: TGTGCCAGCAGCTGGGACTTTACGACCCAGTACTTC. Encoded protein: CASSWDFTTQYF.

The chain links TRBV4-1 to TRBJ1-1; D is undetermined. V was clipped by 4 bases and J by 0 bases, with 9 bases between them. The CDR3 spans 14 residues. In germline, CDR1 is MGHRA, CDR2 YSYEKL. The CDR3 DNA reads TGCGCCAGCAGCCCTTTCCGAATGAACACTGAAGCTTTCTTT. Its protein is CASSPFRMNTEAFF.

V gene TRBV14 combines with J gene TRBJ2-3, with TRBD1 identical over 8 bases. The CDR3 sequence is 15 residues long. The junction had 7 bases not matched to a gene; V was cut back by 4 bases and J by 4 bases. Per the germline V gene, CDR1 is SGHDN and CDR2 is FVKESK. The CDR3 bases are TGTGCCAGCAGCCCCCGGACAGGGTTTGCAGATACGCAGTATTTT. It encodes CASSPRTGFADTQYF.

This chain joins TRBV27 and TRBJ2-2; 10 nucleotides agree with TRBD2. V dropped 2 bases and J dropped 5; count of bases not matched to a gene: 8. The V gene's germline CDR1 is MNHEY and CDR2 SMNVEV (reference sequence). This CDR3 has 17 residues. This CDR3 is CASSLGSSGGLTGELFF. As DNA, the CDR3 is TGTGCCAGCAGTTTAGGGTCTAGCGGGGGCCTAACCGGGGAGCTGTTTTTT.

DNA for the CDR3: TGTGCCAGCAGCACGCCCGACAGGGGAATTTACAATGAGCAGTTCTTC. It codes for CASSTPDRGIYNEQFF. This chain connects TRBV7-9 to TRBJ2-1; TRBD1 aligns across 8 bases. Germline-derived CDR1 and CDR2 are SEHNR and FQNEAQ (reference sequence). CDR3 length: 16 residues. V trimming: 5 bases; J trimming: 4 bases; junction bases outside the gene matches: 10.

The chain combines TRBV7-9 with TRBJ2-2; tentative D call: TRBD2 (5 bases). In germline, CDR1 is SEHNR, CDR2 FQNEAQ (reference sequence). CDR3 length equals 15 residues. The V gene lost 5 bases and the J gene lost 2 bases, with 12 bases spanning the gap. Here the CDR3 reads CASSLPRENTGELFF. The CDR3 coding sequence is TGTGCCAGCAGCCTCCCGAGGGAAAACACCGGGGAGCTGTTTTTT.

The chain is built from TRBV11-2 and TRBJ2-7; 7 bases line up with TRBD1. Germline trimming cut 5 bases from V and 2 bases from J; bases unmatched to any gene: 3. Germline CDR1 is SGHAT and CDR2 is FQNNGV. This CDR3 comprises 13 residues. Here the CDR3 reads CASSIGQAYEQYF. CDR3 coding DNA: TGTGCCAGCAGCATCGGACAGGCCTACGAGCAGTACTTC.

The V gene is TRBV5-1, the J gene TRBJ2-3; TRBD2 agrees at 9 bases. The length of the CDR3 is 17 residues. Trimming cost V 6 bases and J 0 bases; bases outside gene matches: 11. Germline CDR1 reads SGHRS; CDR2 reads YFSETQ. CDR3 sequence reads: CASKVQLAGASTDTQYF. The CDR3 nucleotides are TGCGCCAGCAAGGTTCAACTAGCGGGCGCTAGCACAGATACGCAGTATTTT.